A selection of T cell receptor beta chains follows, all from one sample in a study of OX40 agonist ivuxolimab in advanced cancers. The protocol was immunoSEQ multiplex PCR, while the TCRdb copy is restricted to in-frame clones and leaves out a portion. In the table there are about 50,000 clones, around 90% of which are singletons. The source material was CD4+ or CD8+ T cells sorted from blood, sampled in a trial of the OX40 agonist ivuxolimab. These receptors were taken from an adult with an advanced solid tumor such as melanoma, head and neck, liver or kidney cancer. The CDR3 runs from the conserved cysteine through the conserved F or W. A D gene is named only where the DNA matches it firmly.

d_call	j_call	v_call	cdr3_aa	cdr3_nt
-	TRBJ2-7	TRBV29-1	CSVAGTYEQYF	TGCAGCGTCGCCGGGACCTACGAGCAGTACTTC
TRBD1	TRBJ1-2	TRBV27	CASWTGKGYTF	TGTGCCAGCTGGACAGGGAAAGGCTACACCTTC
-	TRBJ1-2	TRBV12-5	CASGFEPSPDRPSYGYTF	TGTGCTAGTGGTTTCGAGCCATCTCCTGACAGGCCCTCCTATGGCTACACCTTC
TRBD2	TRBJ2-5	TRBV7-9	CASSLEAGGGTQYF	TGTGCCAGCAGCTTAGAAGCGGGGGGAGGGACCCAGTACTTC
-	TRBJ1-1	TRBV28	CASSLGGASEAFF	TGTGCCAGCAGTTTAGGGGGGGCGTCTGAAGCTTTCTTT
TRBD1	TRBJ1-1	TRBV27	CASMKQGQNTEAFF	TGTGCCAGCATGAAACAGGGGCAGAACACTGAAGCTTTCTTT
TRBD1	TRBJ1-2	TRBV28	CASSTRLSGGTDREYGYTF	TGTGCCAGCAGCACTAGACTTAGCGGAGGGACGGACAGGGAATATGGCTACACCTTC
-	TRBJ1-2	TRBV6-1	CASSEAPGTIYGYTF	TGTGCCAGCAGTGAAGCACCAGGAACCATCTATGGCTACACCTTC
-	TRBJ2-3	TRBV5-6	CASSWGESDTDTQYF	TGTGCCAGCAGCTGGGGGGAGAGCGACACAGATACGCAGTATTTT
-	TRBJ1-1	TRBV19	CASSIGGAGTEAFF	TGTGCCAGTAGTATTGGGGGGGCTGGCACTGAAGCTTTCTTT
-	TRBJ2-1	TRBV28	CASSFRANEQFF	TGTGCCAGCAGTTTCAGGGCCAATGAGCAGTTCTTC
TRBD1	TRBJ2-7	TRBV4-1	CASSQAIGTGAYEQYF	TGCGCCAGCAGCCAAGCCATTGGGACAGGGGCCTACGAGCAGTACTTC
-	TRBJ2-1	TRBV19	CASSIAGSAWGEQFF	TGTGCCAGTAGTATCGCTGGGTCGGCCTGGGGTGAGCAGTTCTTC
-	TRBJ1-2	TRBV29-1	CSVRGIKGYTF	TGCAGCGTTAGGGGGATTAAAGGCTACACCTTC
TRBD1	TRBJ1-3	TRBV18	CASSPTGTGLSSSGNTIYF	TGTGCCAGCTCACCGACCGGGACAGGACTTTCTAGCTCTGGAAACACCATATATTTT
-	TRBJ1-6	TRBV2	CASSGAERSYNSPLHF	TGTGCCAGCAGTGGGGCAGAGAGGTCCTATAATTCACCCCTCCACTTT
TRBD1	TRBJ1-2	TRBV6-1	CASSDTGGYGYTF	TGTGCCAGCAGTGATACAGGGGGCTATGGCTACACCTTC
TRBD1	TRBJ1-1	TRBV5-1	CASSFQGANTEAFF	TGCGCCAGCAGCTTTCAGGGGGCGAACACTGAAGCTTTCTTT
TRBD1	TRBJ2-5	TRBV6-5	CASSPRDSTSTQYF	TGTGCCAGCAGCCCCCGGGACAGTACTTCGACCCAGTACTTC
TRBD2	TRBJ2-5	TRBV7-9	CASSSSGGLVETQYF	TGTGCCAGCAGCAGTAGCGGGGGATTAGTAGAGACCCAGTACTTC
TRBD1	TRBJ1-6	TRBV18	CASSRTGDNSPLHF	TGTGCCAGCTCACGGACAGGAGATAATTCACCCCTCCACTTT
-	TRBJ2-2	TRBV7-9	CASSLYSVDNSAGELFF	TGTGCCAGCAGCTTATATTCCGTCGACAATAGCGCCGGGGAGCTGTTTTTT